This T cell receptor beta chain stems from a study of OX40 agonist ivuxolimab in advanced cancers. Findings and limits, study-wide: Among the least clonally expanded were partial responders at 0.1-3.0 mg/kg.

Germline V gene sequence: CDR1 LNHDA, CDR2 SQIVND (reference sequence). CDR3 length: 17 amino acids. Losses at the gene ends were 3 bases for V and 3 bases for J; bases not matched to a gene: 12. TCRdb's table, derived via immunoSEQ multiplex PCR, lists solely in-frame clones and lacks some. The profile shows tens of thousands of clones, roughly 90% of them singletons. Notes on this clone: Its antigen is currently unknown.

Patients were ineligible given autoimmune disease history or systemic immunosuppression. This chain joins TRBV19 and TRBJ1-2; 8 bases are shared with TRBD1. The sequence was obtained from an adult with an advanced solid tumor such as melanoma, head and neck, liver or kidney cancer. Sequencing was performed on CD4+ or CD8+ T cells sorted from blood, taken in a trial of the OX40 agonist ivuxolimab. CDR3 sequence reads: CASSMRQGARPYYGYTF. The CDR3 DNA reads TGTGCCAGTAGTATGCGGCAGGGGGCGCGTCCATACTATGGCTACACCTTC.